One sample yielded the 30 T cell receptor beta chains listed below, sequenced in a study of cytomegalovirus exposure and HLA in healthy donors. Here immunoSEQ multiplex PCR was the method, and the copy in TCRdb shows in-frame clones only, minus some. The top ten clones hold roughly 3.4% of a sample with under 95,000 clones, approximately 94% of them seen once. Specimen: PBMCs. Source of these receptors: a woman under 30 in good health and CMV-seropositive.

This chain uses TRBV19 with TRBJ2-2; TRBD2 matches 10 bases. V trimming: 5 bases; J trimming: 6 bases; junction bases outside the gene matches: 6. Germline CDR1 and CDR2: LNHDA and SQIVND (reference sequence). This CDR3 is 15 amino acids long. CDR3 in DNA: TGTGCCAGTAGTCCGGCTAGCGGGAGTGCCGGGGAGCTGTTTTTT. It encodes CASSPASGSAGELFF.

This chain connects TRBV4-2 to TRBJ2-1, with 12 bases lining up with TRBD2. This CDR3 comprises 16 residues. Germline-derived CDR1 and CDR2 are LGHNA and YNFKEQ. The junction had 4 bases not matched to a gene; V was cut back by 4 bases and J by 3 bases. The CDR3: CASSRRLAGVYNEQFF. The CDR3 DNA reads as TGTGCCAGCAGCCGCAGACTAGCGGGAGTCTACAATGAGCAGTTCTTC.

The J gene is TRBJ1-2, the V gene TRBV2; no definite D call. The ends were cut back, 6 bases at V and 4 bases at J, with 15 bases in the middle. The CDR3 runs to 14 residues. Per the germline V gene, CDR1 is SNHLY and CDR2 is FYNNEI. The CDR3 is CASRVDSLAYGYTF. The CDR3 DNA follows: TGTGCCAGCAGAGTGGACTCATTGGCCTATGGCTACACCTTC.

This clone was detected once. The V gene is TRBV5-8, the J gene TRBJ2-5, with 7 bases that match TRBD1. V was clipped by 4 bases and J by 3 bases; unmatched bases: 3. Germline V gives CDR1 SGHTS, CDR2 YDEGEE. The CDR3 runs 13 residues. The CDR3 region has the DNA TGTGCCAGCAGCCCAGGGACAGAAGAGACCCAGTACTTC. This encodes CASSPGTEETQYF.

This chain uses TRBV28 with TRBJ2-7, with TRBD1 matching 7 bases. Germline assignment: CDR1 MDHEN and CDR2 SYDVKM. This CDR3 has 13 amino acids. The V gene end was trimmed by 8 bases and the J gene end by 13 bases; junction bases not matched to a gene: 17. CDR3 sequence (DNA): TGTGCCAGCCGAATTGGGACAGTTGGATCCCTTTACTTC. It codes for CASRIGTVGSLYF.

This sequence joins TRBV5-4 and TRBJ2-7, with TRBD2 matching 8 bases. V trimming: 5 bases; J trimming: 4 bases; junction bases outside the gene matches: 20. From germline, CDR1 is SGHNT and CDR2 YYREEE (reference sequence). This CDR3 is 18 amino acids long. CDR3 sequence (DNA): TGTGCCAGCAGACGAATCCGGGGACTAGAATTAGCTCGGTACGAGCAGTACTTC. As protein: CASRRIRGLELARYEQYF.

This chain joins TRBV7-9 and TRBJ2-2; the match to TRBD2 covers 8 bases. With V trimmed by 5 bases and J by 7 bases, 6 bases remained unmatched. CDR1 is SEHNR, CDR2 FQNEAQ, per germline (reference sequence). CDR3 length: 14 amino acids. This CDR3 reads CASSVFGTSGELFF. In DNA form, the CDR3 reads TGTGCCAGCAGCGTTTTCGGGACTAGCGGGGAGCTGTTTTTT.

V and J are TRBV7-9 and TRBJ2-7; D unclear. CDR3 size: 12 residues. The germline gives CDR1 SEHNR, CDR2 FQNEAQ (reference sequence). V was pared by 4 bases and J by 5 bases, with 9 bases between. CDR3 amino acids: CASSSDTHEQYF. The DNA for the CDR3 is TGTGCCAGCAGCTCCGATACACACGAGCAGTACTTC.

This chain connects TRBV4-2 to TRBJ1-5; D uncertain. V shed 3 bases and J shed 4 bases, with 16 bases lying between them. The CDR3 totals 16 residues. CDR1 and CDR2 (germline): LGHNA, YNFKEQ. CDR3 amino acids: CASSQGVQEENQPQHF. The CDR3 DNA reads as TGTGCCAGCAGCCAGGGCGTGCAGGAAGAGAATCAGCCCCAGCATTTT.

This clone has only one observation. V is TRBV27 and J is TRBJ2-7; D uncertain. The V end lost 4 bases, the J end lost 3 bases, and 7 bases lay between the germline ends. In germline, CDR1 is MNHEY, CDR2 SMNVEV (reference sequence). This CDR3 has 12 amino acids. Written as DNA, the CDR3 is TGTGCCAGCAGTTCACCAGGCTACGAGCAGTACTTC. Its translation is CASSSPGYEQYF.

The chain uses TRBV19 and TRBJ1-5; 7 bases align to TRBD1. Losses at the gene ends were 4 bases for V and 0 bases for J; bases not matched to a gene: 6. Germline V gene sequence: CDR1 LNHDA, CDR2 SQIVND (reference sequence). This CDR3 has 16 residues. CDR3 sequence (DNA): TGTGCCAGTAGTACCCTTACAGGGGATAGCAATCAGCCCCAGCATTTT. Amino acid sequence: CASSTLTGDSNQPQHF.

This clone showed up just a few times. This chain joins TRBV27 and TRBJ2-2; D might be TRBD2 (5 bases). CDR1 is MNHEY and CDR2 is SMNVEV in the germline V gene (reference sequence). The CDR3 covers 16 residues. The germline V and J ends were trimmed by 2 bases and 0 bases, with 10 bases remaining between them. CDR3 DNA: TGTGCCAGCAGTTTAGGTCTAGCAGCGAACACCGGGGAGCTGTTTTTT. It translates to CASSLGLAANTGELFF.

The V call is TRBV7-2, the J call TRBJ1-5; no clear D gene. The CDR3 totals 13 residues. V dropped 3 bases and J dropped 5 bases, with 8 bases sitting between them. Germline V lookup: CDR1 SGHTA, CDR2 FQGNSA. The CDR3 region has the DNA TGTGCCAGCAGCTTTAAGATAGATCAGCCCCAGCATTTT. This encodes CASSFKIDQPQHF. Combining the CDR3 with reference TRBV7-2 and TRBJ1-5 gives the whole variable domain GAGVSQSPSNKVTEKGKDVELRCDPISGHTALYWYRQSLGQGLEFLIYFQGNSAPDKSGLPSDRFSAERTGGSVSTLTIQRTQQEDSAVYLCASSFKIDQPQHFGDGTRLSIL.

This chain links TRBV10-3 with TRBJ2-3; tentative D call: TRBD2 (7 bases). Germline lookup yields CDR1 ENHRY and CDR2 SYGVKD. Trimming shortened V by 6 bases and J by 4 bases, and 23 bases separated the two germline ends. The CDR3 extends over 17 amino acids. CDR3 protein: CAISGGRTSNTPDTQYF. The CDR3 nucleotides are TGTGCCATCAGCGGGGGGCGCACTTCAAACACACCAGATACGCAGTATTTT.

J is TRBJ1-1 and V is TRBV9; D unclear. The CDR3 totals 15 residues. CDR1 is SGDLS and CDR2 is YYNGEE in the germline V gene. Between the trimmed V and J ends, which lost 0 bases and 4 bases, there was a span of 13 bases. The CDR3: CASSVGPKGGTEAFF. The CDR3 DNA sequence: TGTGCCAGCAGCGTAGGGCCGAAAGGAGGCACTGAAGCTTTCTTT.

The chain links TRBV7-2 to TRBJ1-4; 7 bases are a match to TRBD1. V lost 5 bases and J lost 3; bases outside the gene matches: 9. The CDR3 length is 16 residues. Germline loops: CDR1 SGHTA, CDR2 FQGNSA. This chain's CDR3 is CASSISTGVSNEKLFF. CDR3 nucleotides: TGTGCCAGCAGCATATCAACAGGGGTCTCTAATGAAAAACTGTTTTTT. Together with reference TRBV7-2 and TRBJ1-4, the CDR3 gives the full variable domain: GAGVSQSPSNKVTEKGKDVELRCDPISGHTALYWYRQSLGQGLEFLIYFQGNSAPDKSGLPSDRFSAERTGGSVSTLTIQRTQQEDSAVYLCASSISTGVSNEKLFFGSGTQLSVL.

V and J are TRBV28 and TRBJ2-2; maybe TRBD1 (6 bases). The germline V gene encodes CDR1 MDHEN and CDR2 SYDVKM. This CDR3 contains 14 residues. V lost 7 bases, J lost 8 bases, and 17 bases lay in between. CDR3 DNA sequence: TGTGCCAGCACCCCAGGGGCCTTTTCGGGGGAGCTGTTTTTT. Amino acids: CASTPGAFSGELFF.

The chain recombines TRBV11-3 with TRBJ2-7; 7 nucleotides line up with TRBD2. The CDR3 runs 14 residues. Looked up from germline, CDR1 is SGHNT and CDR2 is YENEEA. Trimming removed 5 bases from V and 6 bases from J; junction bases left unmatched: 10. The CDR3 DNA sequence: TGTGCCAGCAGCCCTTGGGAGGGAGCTTCCGAGCAGTACTTC. The encoded protein is CASSPWEGASEQYF.

The chain recombines TRBV28 with TRBJ1-4, with 7 bases matching TRBD1. Germline CDR1 is MDHEN and CDR2 is SYDVKM. The junction had 17 bases not matched to a gene; V was cut back by 2 bases and J by 11 bases. The CDR3 runs 17 residues. CDR3 loop: CASSLRRGLPLFWKLFF. The CDR3, as DNA: TGTGCCAGCAGTTTAAGGAGGGGGCTCCCCCTATTTTGGAAACTGTTTTTT.

The chain couples TRBV27 to TRBJ2-7; 7 bases agree with TRBD1. This CDR3 has 15 residues. CDR1 is MNHEY, CDR2 SMNVEV, per germline (reference sequence). J gave up 2 bases and V 5 bases, and 9 bases lay outside the gene matches. As DNA, the CDR3 is TGTGCCAGCAGTACAGGGGTAGTTGGGCCCTACGAGCAGTACTTC. Its translation: CASSTGVVGPYEQYF.

This chain connects TRBV5-1 to TRBJ1-6, with a tentative D call TRBD1 (5 bases). CDR3 size: 16 residues. V lost 3 bases and J lost 7, with 17 bases in between. Looked up from germline, CDR1 is SGHRS and CDR2 is YFSETQ. As DNA, the CDR3 is TGCGCCAGCAGCTCCGCAGGGTTATCCCAAAATTCACCCCTCCACTTT. It is translated as CASSSAGLSQNSPLHF. The complete variable domain, with remaining parts taken from reference TRBV5-1 and TRBJ1-6, reads KAGVTQTPRYLIKTRGQQVTLSCSPISGHRSVSWYQQTPGQGLQFLFEYFSETQRNKGNFPGRFSGRQFSNSRSEMNVSTLELGDSALYLCASSSAGLSQNSPLHFGNGTRLTVT.

The gene calls are TRBV2 and TRBJ2-7; TRBD2 matches 11 bases. Germline V gene sequence: CDR1 SNHLY, CDR2 FYNNEI. V lost 6 bases to trimming and J lost 2 bases; unmatched junction nucleotides: 6. The CDR3 covers 15 residues. The CDR3 spells CASRQTSGGPYEQYF. The CDR3 coding sequence is TGTGCCAGCAGACAAACTAGCGGGGGACCCTACGAGCAGTACTTC. The full variable domain, with the rest looked up from reference TRBV2 and TRBJ2-7, is EPEVTQTPSHQVTQMGQEVILRCVPISNHLYFYWYRQILGQKVEFLVSFYNNEISEKSEIFDDQFSVERPDGSNFTLKIRSTKLEDSAMYFCASRQTSGGPYEQYFGPGTRLTVT.

The chain couples TRBV7-3 to TRBJ1-2; 7 nucleotides agree with TRBD1. Germline CDR1 and CDR2: SGHTA and FQGTGA. This CDR3 is 15 amino acids long. The J segment lost 7 bases and the V segment lost 6 bases, leaving 14 bases of the junction unmatched. CDR3: CASRQEGGAKGGYTF. DNA of the CDR3: TGTGCCAGCAGACAGGAAGGGGGCGCAAAAGGTGGCTACACCTTC.

The CDR3 sequence is CASSPTTRSGEQFF. Written as DNA, the CDR3 is TGCGCCAGCAGCCCTACTACGCGATCGGGTGAGCAGTTCTTC. This chain joins TRBV4-3 and TRBJ2-1; D unclear. Germline values: CDR1 LGHNA, CDR2 YSLEER. CDR3 length: 14 amino acids. Trimming pared 4 bases from V and 9 bases from J, leaving 16 bases between.

J is TRBJ2-5 and V is TRBV15, with 7 bases identical to TRBD1. The length of the CDR3 is 14 residues. Germline CDR1 reads LNHNV; CDR2 reads YYDKDF (reference sequence). Trimming removed 3 bases from V and 2 bases from J; junction bases left unmatched: 3. CDR3 in amino acids: CATSRPGQQETQYF. The CDR3 nucleotides are TGTGCCACCAGCAGGCCGGGACAGCAAGAGACCCAGTACTTC.

The V gene is TRBV2, the J gene TRBJ1-1, with D maybe TRBD1 (6 bases). The CDR3 is made up of 16 amino acids. The germline V gene encodes CDR1 SNHLY and CDR2 FYNNEI. The germline V and J ends were trimmed by 2 bases and 5 bases, with 18 bases remaining between them. DNA of the CDR3: TGTGCCAGCAGTGAACGGAAGAGGGGGGGCGGAACTGAAGCTTTCTTT. Protein sequence: CASSERKRGGGTEAFF.

CDR3 sequence: CASSLAAGPIYF. Here the CDR3 DNA reads TGTGCCAGCAGCTTGGCCGCAGGCCCCATATATTTT. V and J are TRBV5-6 and TRBJ1-3; D not resolved. Germline-derived CDR1 and CDR2 are SGHDT and YYEEEE. The CDR3 extends over 12 amino acids. The V gene lost 0 bases and the J gene lost 11 bases, with 9 bases spanning the gap.

As regards this clone: At one end, the junction sequence differs from germline, possibly due to a read error. The chain carries TRBV15 and TRBJ1-4; 9 bases agree with TRBD1. CDR1 is LNHNV and CDR2 is YYDKDF in the germline V gene (reference sequence). This CDR3 comprises 14 residues. The CDR3 DNA reads TGTGCCACCAGGAGAGACAGGGGGGATGAAAAACTGTTTTTT. It specifies CATRRDRGDEKLFF. Full variable domain (remainder filled in from reference TRBV15 and TRBJ1-4): DAMVIQNPRYQVTQFGKPVTLSCSQTLNHNVMYWYQQKSSQAPKLLFHYYDKDFNNEADTPDNFQSRRPNTSFCFLDIRSPGLGDTAMYLCATRRDRGDEKLFFGSGTQLSVL.

This chain joins TRBV25-1 and TRBJ2-1, with 13 positions matching TRBD2. CDR1 is MGHDK, CDR2 SYGVNS, per germline. Unmatched junction bases numbered 5, after V lost 1 base and J lost 8 bases. This CDR3 contains 16 residues. CDR3 protein: CASSESGLAGVDEQFF. The CDR3 DNA follows: TGTGCCAGCAGTGAATCCGGACTAGCGGGAGTGGATGAGCAGTTCTTC.

The count of this clone is one. This chain links TRBV10-3 with TRBJ1-3; D is unresolved. The germline V gene encodes CDR1 ENHRY and CDR2 SYGVKD. The V and J ends lost 0 bases and 1 base respectively, with 22 bases between them. The CDR3 runs 20 residues. CDR3 sequence reads: CAISESRGMGLGRSGNTIYF. The CDR3, as DNA: TGTGCCATCAGTGAGTCCCGGGGAATGGGCCTCGGAAGATCTGGAAACACCATATATTTT.